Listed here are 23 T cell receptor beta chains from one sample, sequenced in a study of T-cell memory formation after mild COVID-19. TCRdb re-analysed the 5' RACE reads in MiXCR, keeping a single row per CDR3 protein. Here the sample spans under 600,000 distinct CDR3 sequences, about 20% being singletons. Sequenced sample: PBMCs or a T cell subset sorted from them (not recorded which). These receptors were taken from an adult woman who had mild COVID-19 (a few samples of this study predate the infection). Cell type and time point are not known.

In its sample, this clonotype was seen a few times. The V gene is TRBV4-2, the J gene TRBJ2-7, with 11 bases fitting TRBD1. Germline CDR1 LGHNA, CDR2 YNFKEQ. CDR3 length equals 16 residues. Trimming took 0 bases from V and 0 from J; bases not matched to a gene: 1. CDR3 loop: CASSQDGTGGSYEQYF. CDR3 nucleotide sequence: TGTGCCAGCAGCCAAGACGGGACAGGGGGCTCCTACGAGCAGTACTTC.

The CDR3 nucleotides are TGTGCCAGCAGCTCGTCCGGGACAGGGAATGAAGCTTTCTTT. It is translated as CASSSSGTGNEAFF. This chain uses TRBV7-2 with TRBJ1-1; 9 bases fit TRBD1. Losses at the gene ends were 4 bases for V and 7 bases for J; bases not matched to a gene: 7. CDR3 length equals 14 residues. The germline V gene has CDR1 SGHTA and CDR2 FQGNSA.

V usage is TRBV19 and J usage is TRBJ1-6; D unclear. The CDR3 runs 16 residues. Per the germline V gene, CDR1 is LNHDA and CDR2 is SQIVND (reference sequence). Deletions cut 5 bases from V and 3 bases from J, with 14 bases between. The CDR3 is CASSAQDLGYNSPLHF. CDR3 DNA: TGTGCCAGTAGTGCTCAGGATCTGGGCTATAATTCACCCCTCCACTTT. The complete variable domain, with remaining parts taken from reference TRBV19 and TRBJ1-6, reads DGGITQSPKYLFRKEGQNVTLSCEQNLNHDAMYWYRQDPGQGLRLIYYSQIVNDFQKGDIAEGYSVSREKKESFPLTVTSAQKNPTAFYLCASSAQDLGYNSPLHFGNGTRLTVT.

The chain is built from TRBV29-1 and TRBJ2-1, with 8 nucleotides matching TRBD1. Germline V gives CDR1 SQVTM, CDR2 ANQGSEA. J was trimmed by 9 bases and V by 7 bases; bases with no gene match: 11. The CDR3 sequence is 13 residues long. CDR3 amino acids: CSGTGTGLGEQFF. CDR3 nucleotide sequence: TGCAGCGGTACCGGGACAGGATTAGGTGAGCAGTTCTTC.

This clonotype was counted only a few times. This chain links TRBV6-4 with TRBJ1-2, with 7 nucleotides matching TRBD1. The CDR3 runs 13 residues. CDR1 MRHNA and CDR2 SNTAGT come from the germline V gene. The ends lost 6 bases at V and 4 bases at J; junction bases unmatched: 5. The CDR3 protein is CASRDRHGYGYTF. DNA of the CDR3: TGTGCCAGCAGGGACAGGCACGGCTATGGCTACACCTTC.

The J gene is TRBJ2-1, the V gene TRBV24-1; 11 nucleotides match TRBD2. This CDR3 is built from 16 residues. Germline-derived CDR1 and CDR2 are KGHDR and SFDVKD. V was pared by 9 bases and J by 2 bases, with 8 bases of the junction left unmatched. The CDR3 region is CATETSGTTAYNEQFF. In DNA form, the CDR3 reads TGTGCCACCGAGACTAGCGGGACTACCGCCTACAATGAGCAGTTCTTC.

The CDR3 DNA reads TGTGCCAGCAGTTTTCAGGGAGACAATGAGCAGTTCTTC. As protein: CASSFQGDNEQFF. The V gene is TRBV27, the J gene TRBJ2-1, with D perhaps matching TRBD1 or TRBD2 (5 bases each). Germline V gene lookup returns CDR1 MNHEY and CDR2 SMNVEV (reference sequence). Trimming took 3 bases from V and 5 from J, leaving 8 bases between them. CDR3 length equals 13 residues.

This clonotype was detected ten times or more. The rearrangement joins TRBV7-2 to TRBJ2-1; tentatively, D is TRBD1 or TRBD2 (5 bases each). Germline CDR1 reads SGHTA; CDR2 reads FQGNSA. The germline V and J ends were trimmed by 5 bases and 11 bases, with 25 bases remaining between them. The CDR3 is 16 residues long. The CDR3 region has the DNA TGTGCCAGCAGCGTCACCCCAGGGACGGACTCCTCGCAGCAGTTCTTC. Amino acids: CASSVTPGTDSSQQFF.

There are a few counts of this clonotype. The CDR3 nucleotides read TGTGCCAGCAGTACAACAGGGGGCGATACCGGGGAGCTGTTTTTT. Its translation is CASSTTGGDTGELFF. The chain combines TRBV6-6 with TRBJ2-2; TRBD1 matches at 9 bases. CDR1 is MNHNY, CDR2 SVGAGI, per germline (reference sequence). This CDR3 spans 15 amino acids. Unmatched junction bases numbered 6, after V lost 5 bases and J lost 5 bases.

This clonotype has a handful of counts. In nucleotides, the CDR3 is TGTGCCAGCAGCCCGCGGAGGTCATTGGATGAGCAGTTCTTC. It translates to CASSPRRSLDEQFF. This rearrangement joins TRBV11-2 to TRBJ2-1; D is perhaps TRBD2 (5 bases). V shed 5 bases and J shed 8 bases, with 16 bases lying between them. Germline loops: CDR1 SGHAT, CDR2 FQNNGV. The CDR3 runs 14 residues. The full variable domain, completed using reference TRBV11-2 and TRBJ2-1, is EAGVAQSPRYKIIEKRQSVAFWCNPISGHATLYWYQQILGQGPKLLIQFQNNGVVDDSQLPKDRFSAERLKGVDSTLKIQPAKLEDSAVYLCASSPRRSLDEQFFGPGTRLTVL.

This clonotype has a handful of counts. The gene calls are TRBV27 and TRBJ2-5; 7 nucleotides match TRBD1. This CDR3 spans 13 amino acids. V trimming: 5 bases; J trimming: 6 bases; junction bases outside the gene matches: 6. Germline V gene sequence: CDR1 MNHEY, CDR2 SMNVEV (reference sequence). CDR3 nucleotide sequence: TGTGCCAGCAGTCGACAGGGTATGAAGACCCAGTACTTC. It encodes CASSRQGMKTQYF.

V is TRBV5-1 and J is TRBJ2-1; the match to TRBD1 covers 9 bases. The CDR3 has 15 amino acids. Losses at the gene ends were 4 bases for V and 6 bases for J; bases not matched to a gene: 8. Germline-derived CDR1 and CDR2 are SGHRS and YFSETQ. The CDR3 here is CASSGAGTGSNEQFF. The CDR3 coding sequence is TGCGCCAGCAGCGGGGCCGGGACAGGGAGCAATGAGCAGTTCTTC.

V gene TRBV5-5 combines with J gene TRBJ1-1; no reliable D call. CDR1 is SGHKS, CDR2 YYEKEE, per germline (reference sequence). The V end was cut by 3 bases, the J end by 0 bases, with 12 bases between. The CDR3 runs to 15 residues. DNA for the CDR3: TGTGCCAGCAGCTGGGGATCGGGGATGAACACTGAAGCTTTCTTT. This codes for CASSWGSGMNTEAFF.

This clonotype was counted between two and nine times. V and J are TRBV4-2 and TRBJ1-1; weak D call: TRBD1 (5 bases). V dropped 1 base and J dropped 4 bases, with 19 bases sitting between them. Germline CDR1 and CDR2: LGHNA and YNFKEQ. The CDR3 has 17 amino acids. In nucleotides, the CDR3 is TGTGCCAGCAGCCAAGTCCTGCAGATCGGGGCAGGCACTGAAGCTTTCTTT. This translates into CASSQVLQIGAGTEAFF.

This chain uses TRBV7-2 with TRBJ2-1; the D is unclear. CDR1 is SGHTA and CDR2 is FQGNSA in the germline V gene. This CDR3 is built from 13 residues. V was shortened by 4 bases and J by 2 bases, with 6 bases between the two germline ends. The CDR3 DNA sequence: TGTGCCAGCAGCTCATCGACCTACAATGAGCAGTTCTTC. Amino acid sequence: CASSSSTYNEQFF. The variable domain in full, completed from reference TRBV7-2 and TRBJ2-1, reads GAGVSQSPSNKVTEKGKDVELRCDPISGHTALYWYRQSLGQGLEFLIYFQGNSAPDKSGLPSDRFSAERTGGSVSTLTIQRTQQEDSAVYLCASSSSTYNEQFFGPGTRLTVL.

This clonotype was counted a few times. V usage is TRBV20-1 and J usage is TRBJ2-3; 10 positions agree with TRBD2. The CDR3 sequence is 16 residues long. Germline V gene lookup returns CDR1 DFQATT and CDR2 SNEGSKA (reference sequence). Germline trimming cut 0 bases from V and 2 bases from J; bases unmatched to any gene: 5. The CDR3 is CSARESLAGDTDTQYF. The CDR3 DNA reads TGCAGTGCTAGAGAAAGCCTAGCGGGAGACACAGATACGCAGTATTTT.

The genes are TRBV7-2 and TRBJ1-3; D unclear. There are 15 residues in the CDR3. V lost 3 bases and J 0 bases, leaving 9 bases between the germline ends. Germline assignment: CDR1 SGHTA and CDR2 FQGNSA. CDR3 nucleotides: TGTGCCAGCAGCTTCCATGGGGACTCTGGAAACACCATATATTTT. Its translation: CASSFHGDSGNTIYF.

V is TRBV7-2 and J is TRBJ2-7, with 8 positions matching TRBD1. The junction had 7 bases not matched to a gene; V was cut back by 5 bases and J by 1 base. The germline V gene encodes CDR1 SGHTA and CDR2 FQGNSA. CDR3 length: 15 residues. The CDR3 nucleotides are TGTGCCAGCAGCGACATCCGGGACAGGTCCTACGAGCAGTACTTC. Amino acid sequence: CASSDIRDRSYEQYF.

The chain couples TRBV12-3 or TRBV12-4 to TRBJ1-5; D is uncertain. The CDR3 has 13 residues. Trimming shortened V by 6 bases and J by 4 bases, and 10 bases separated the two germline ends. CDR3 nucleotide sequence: TGTGCCAGCAGCCCGGTGCGGAATCAGCCCCAGCATTTT. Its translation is CASSPVRNQPQHF.

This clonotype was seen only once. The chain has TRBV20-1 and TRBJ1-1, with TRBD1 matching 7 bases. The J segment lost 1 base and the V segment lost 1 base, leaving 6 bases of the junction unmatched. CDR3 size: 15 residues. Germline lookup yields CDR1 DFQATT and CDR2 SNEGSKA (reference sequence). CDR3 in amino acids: CSARATGQKNTEAFF. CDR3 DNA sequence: TGCAGTGCTAGAGCGACGGGACAGAAGAACACTGAAGCTTTCTTT.

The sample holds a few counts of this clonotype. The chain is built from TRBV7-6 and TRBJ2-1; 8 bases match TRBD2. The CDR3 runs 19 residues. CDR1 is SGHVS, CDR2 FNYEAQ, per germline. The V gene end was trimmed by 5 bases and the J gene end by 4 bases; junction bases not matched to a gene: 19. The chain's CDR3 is CASSDRLGTSYASYNEQFF. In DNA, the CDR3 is TGTGCCAGCAGCGACAGACTCGGGACTAGTTATGCCTCGTACAATGAGCAGTTCTTC.

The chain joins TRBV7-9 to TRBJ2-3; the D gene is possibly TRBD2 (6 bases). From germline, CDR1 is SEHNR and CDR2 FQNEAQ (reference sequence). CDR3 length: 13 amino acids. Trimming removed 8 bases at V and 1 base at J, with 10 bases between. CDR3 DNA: TGTGCCAGCGACGGGGGAGGCACAGATACGCAGTATTTT. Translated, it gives CASDGGGTDTQYF.

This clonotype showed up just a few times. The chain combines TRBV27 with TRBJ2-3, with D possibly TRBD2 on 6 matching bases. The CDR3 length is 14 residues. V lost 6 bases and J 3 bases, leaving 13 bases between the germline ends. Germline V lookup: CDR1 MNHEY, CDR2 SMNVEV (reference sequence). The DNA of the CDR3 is TGTGCCAGCAGACTAGGGAGGTGGACAGATACGCAGTATTTT. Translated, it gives CASRLGRWTDTQYF.